Following are 25 T cell receptor beta chains from one sample sequenced in a study of blood T cell repertoires in COVID-19. The protocol was immunoSEQ multiplex PCR, while the TCRdb copy is restricted to in-frame clones and leaves out a portion. The sample records about 150,000 clones, about nine tenths being singletons. The source material was peripheral blood. These receptors came from a man aged 18 to 30 with COVID-19, enrolled during active disease.

This chain joins TRBV28 and TRBJ2-1, with 13 bases fitting TRBD2. The CDR3 spans 20 residues. The germline gives CDR1 MDHEN, CDR2 SYDVKM. Unmatched junction bases numbered 12, after V lost 3 bases and J lost 1 base. The CDR3, as DNA: TGTGCCAGCAGTTTCCCCCAACGGACTAGCGGGAGAAGGTCCTACAATGAGCAGTTCTTC. This translates into CASSFPQRTSGRRSYNEQFF.

The chain has TRBV7-8 and TRBJ2-1, with 8 bases matching TRBD2. Germline values: CDR1 SGHVS, CDR2 FQNEAQ. This CDR3 region has 16 residues. The V segment lost 0 bases and the J segment 7 bases; nucleotides outside the gene matches: 8. In nucleotides, the CDR3 is TGTGCCAGCAGCTTAGCGCGCGGGAGGTATAATAATGAGCAGTTCTTC. It specifies CASSLARGRYNNEQFF.

CDR3 sequence: CASSPLEGVREKLFF. The CDR3 DNA is TGTGCCAGCAGCCCCCTAGAGGGGGTGAGGGAAAAACTGTTTTTT. This sequence joins TRBV9 and TRBJ1-4; TRBD1 is a possible D gene (6 bases). Germline V gene data show CDR1 as SGDLS and CDR2 as YYNGEE. V was pared by 4 bases and J by 8 bases, with 18 bases between. This CDR3 is 15 amino acids long.

CDR3 amino acids: CASSPGTGETEAFF. The CDR3 coding sequence is TGTGCCAGCTCACCAGGGACAGGGGAAACTGAAGCTTTCTTT. The chain is built from TRBV18 and TRBJ1-1, with 10 bases lining up with TRBD1. The germline V gene has CDR1 KGHSH and CDR2 LQKENI. Trimming removed 2 bases from V and 5 bases from J; junction bases left unmatched: 2. The CDR3 spans 14 residues.

This chain connects TRBV9 to TRBJ2-7; TRBD2 is a possible D gene (6 bases). In germline, CDR1 is SGDLS, CDR2 YYNGEE. Trimming took 4 bases from V and 4 from J, leaving 18 bases between them. The CDR3 sequence is 15 residues long. CDR3: CASSPQVGGPYEQYF. In nucleotides, the CDR3 is TGTGCCAGCAGCCCCCAGGTCGGGGGACCATACGAGCAGTACTTC.

This chain uses TRBV15 with TRBJ2-2; 10 positions agree with TRBD1. The V gene's germline CDR1 is LNHNV and CDR2 YYDKDF (reference sequence). The CDR3 contains 17 residues. The J segment lost 5 bases and the V segment lost 3 bases, leaving 9 bases of the junction unmatched. The CDR3 protein is CATSSPGQGHPTGELFF. As DNA, the CDR3 is TGTGCCACCAGCAGTCCGGGACAGGGGCACCCAACCGGGGAGCTGTTTTTT.

V is TRBV5-6 and J is TRBJ1-2, with D uncertain. The CDR3 is 14 amino acids. Trimming stripped 0 bases from V and 0 bases from J, with 6 bases between. CDR1 SGHDT and CDR2 YYEEEE come from the germline V gene. The CDR3: CASSLGPANYGYTF. The CDR3 nucleotides read TGTGCCAGCAGCTTGGGGCCAGCTAACTATGGCTACACCTTC.

The J gene is TRBJ2-3, the V gene TRBV13; 7 nucleotides agree with TRBD2. Trimming at V came to 3 bases and at J to 6 bases, leaving 9 bases not matched to a gene. CDR1 and CDR2 (germline): PRHDT, FYEKMQ (reference sequence). The CDR3 runs to 15 residues. CDR3: CASSFLTSEGDTQYF. The CDR3 DNA reads as TGTGCCAGCAGCTTCCTAACTAGCGAGGGGGATACGCAGTATTTT. The variable domain in full, completed from reference TRBV13 and TRBJ2-3, reads AAGVIQSPRHLIKEKRETATLKCYPIPRHDTVYWYQQGPGQDPQFLISFYEKMQSDKGSIPDRFSAQQFSDYHSELNMSSLELGDSALYFCASSFLTSEGDTQYFGPGTRLTVL.

DNA of the CDR3: TGTGCCAGCAGTGATAGGACACCCAGAAACACCATATATTTT. Amino acid sequence: CASSDRTPRNTIYF. This chain joins TRBV2 and TRBJ1-3, with a tentative D call TRBD1 (5 bases). CDR3 size: 14 residues. CDR1 and CDR2 (germline): SNHLY, FYNNEI. V was cut by 3 bases and J by 5 bases, with 11 bases left in between.

This clone was detected only once. The V gene is TRBV7-6, the J gene TRBJ1-5, with a tentative D call TRBD1 (6 bases). From germline, CDR1 is SGHVS and CDR2 FNYEAQ. Trimming removed 4 bases from V and 2 bases from J, with 12 bases in between. The CDR3 sequence is 15 residues long. CDR3 DNA sequence: TGTGCCAGCAGCTCCATGGACAGCCGCAATCAGCCCCAGCATTTT. This translates into CASSSMDSRNQPQHF.

This clone occurred a few times. No DNA is shown, since the ends of the CDR3 on it are uncertain; the CDR3 is the one TCRdb lists. This rearrangement joins TRBV21-1 to TRBJ2-3; TRBD2 reflects the table's D call only, with no check against the DNA. TRBV21-1 is recorded as a pseudogene. Termini included, the CDR3 measures 17 amino acids. The CDR3 loop is CASSKWGYGSCGDTQYF.

The chain recombines TRBV11-2 with TRBJ1-3, with 10 bases identical to TRBD1. V dropped 5 bases and J dropped 3; count of bases not matched to a gene: 7. In germline, CDR1 is SGHAT, CDR2 FQNNGV. The CDR3 is 16 residues long. The CDR3 loop is CASSPRQGARGNTIYF. CDR3 DNA sequence: TGTGCCAGCAGCCCAAGACAGGGGGCGCGTGGAAACACCATATATTTT.

The rearrangement links TRBV4-3 to TRBJ1-2; no clear D. Germline V gene sequence: CDR1 LGHNA, CDR2 YSLEER. V was trimmed by 4 bases and J by 6 bases, leaving 18 bases between them. The CDR3 covers 15 residues. CDR3 residues: CASSLKLYRGDGYTF. DNA of the CDR3: TGCGCCAGCAGCCTGAAATTGTATCGGGGAGATGGCTACACCTTC.

The chain carries TRBV10-3 and TRBJ2-1; D is uncertain. The CDR3 is made up of 13 amino acids. Trimming stripped 4 bases from V and 2 bases from J, with 6 bases between. CDR1 and CDR2 (germline): ENHRY, SYGVKD. The CDR3, as DNA: TGTGCCATCAGTGGACAAGCCTACAATGAGCAGTTCTTC. It codes for CAISGQAYNEQFF.

The chain uses TRBV5-6 and TRBJ2-7; 9 nucleotides align to TRBD2. Germline V lookup: CDR1 SGHDT, CDR2 YYEEEE. J was trimmed by 6 bases and V by 4 bases; bases with no gene match: 14. The CDR3 is made up of 16 amino acids. CDR3 protein: CASSPPGLASSSEQYF. As DNA, the CDR3 is TGTGCCAGCAGCCCCCCGGGACTAGCTTCCTCATCCGAGCAGTACTTC.

The rearrangement uses TRBV28 and TRBJ2-5; TRBD2 might be the D (5 bases). CDR1 is MDHEN, CDR2 SYDVKM, per germline. V was trimmed by 3 bases and J by 7 bases, leaving 15 bases between them. The CDR3 is 14 amino acids. Written as DNA, the CDR3 is TGTGCCAGCAGTTTGCGGACGGGGTTTGGGACCCAGTACTTC. Protein: CASSLRTGFGTQYF.

The J gene is TRBJ2-7, the V gene TRBV6-5; D ambiguous. The V end was cut by 2 bases, the J end by 3 bases, with 11 bases between. Germline CDR1 and CDR2: MNHEY and SVGAGI. The CDR3 extends over 14 amino acids. CDR3 residues: CASSYGSSYYEQYF. The CDR3 DNA follows: TGTGCCAGCAGTTACGGTTCTTCCTACTACGAGCAGTACTTC.

The chain employs TRBV24-1 and TRBJ2-2; a possible D gene is TRBD1 (6 bases). V shed 0 bases and J shed 3 bases, with 7 bases lying between them. This CDR3 is built from 15 residues. The germline gives CDR1 KGHDR, CDR2 SFDVKD. CDR3 bases: TGTGCCACCAGTGATTTGGAGGGGGACACCGGGGAGCTGTTTTTT. Its protein product is CATSDLEGDTGELFF.

The chain couples TRBV5-4 to TRBJ2-7, with 9 bases identical to TRBD2. Germline V lookup: CDR1 SGHNT, CDR2 YYREEE (reference sequence). The J segment lost 1 base and the V segment lost 1 base, leaving 9 bases of the junction unmatched. CDR3 length: 17 residues. The CDR3 DNA reads as TGTGCCAGCAGCTTGCGAGGTAGCGGGAGTAAGTCCTACGAGCAGTACTTC. Amino acids: CASSLRGSGSKSYEQYF.

This chain uses TRBV2 with TRBJ2-2, with a tentative D call TRBD2 (6 bases). The CDR3 length is 15 residues. CDR1 SNHLY and CDR2 FYNNEI come from the germline V gene. The V end lost 10 bases, the J end lost 7 bases, and 22 bases lay between the germline ends. CDR3 in DNA: TGTGCCACACGGGACTCCCTTCGGGTGGGCGGGGAGCTGTTTTTT. It codes for CATRDSLRVGGELFF.

This clone occurred once. The CDR3 DNA is TGTGCCAGCAGCGTAGGAGGCGGGATAAACTACGAGCAGTACTTC. Amino acid sequence: CASSVGGGINYEQYF. This rearrangement joins TRBV9 to TRBJ2-7; maybe TRBD2 (6 bases). V shed 0 bases and J shed 3 bases, with 13 bases lying between them. The germline V gene encodes CDR1 SGDLS and CDR2 YYNGEE. The CDR3 totals 15 residues.

The gene calls are TRBV28 and TRBJ2-7; maybe TRBD2 (6 bases). V was cut by 4 bases and J by 0 bases, with 13 bases left in between. CDR1 is MDHEN, CDR2 SYDVKM, per germline. The CDR3 has 15 amino acids. CDR3 coding DNA: TGTGCCAGCAGTTACGCCGGGAGAAGCTCCTACGAGCAGTACTTC. Protein product: CASSYAGRSSYEQYF.

This clone was recorded only once. The chain is built from TRBV10-3 and TRBJ2-7; TRBD2 aligns across 11 bases. This CDR3 region has 16 residues. Germline V gives CDR1 ENHRY, CDR2 SYGVKD. Trimming took 6 bases from V and 3 from J; bases not matched to a gene: 10. The CDR3 DNA sequence: TGTGCCATCAGCGTCTCCGGGACTAGCGGCAACTACGAGCAGTACTTC. Its protein is CAISVSGTSGNYEQYF.

The chain combines TRBV2 with TRBJ2-1, with 7 bases identical to TRBD2. CDR3 length: 14 residues. The germline V gene encodes CDR1 SNHLY and CDR2 FYNNEI. The ends lost 4 bases at V and 2 bases at J; junction bases unmatched: 2. Written as DNA, the CDR3 is TGTGCCAGCAGTGCGAGCGGGGCCTACAATGAGCAGTTCTTC. Residues: CASSASGAYNEQFF.

This chain joins TRBV5-5 and TRBJ2-7; a possible D gene is TRBD1 (5 bases). The CDR3 has 12 amino acids. Germline CDR1 and CDR2: SGHKS and YYEKEE (reference sequence). Trimming pared 0 bases from V and 6 bases from J, leaving 7 bases between. The CDR3 nucleotides read TGTGCCAGCAGCTTGGGACAGCCCGAGCAGTACTTC. Translation gives CASSLGQPEQYF.